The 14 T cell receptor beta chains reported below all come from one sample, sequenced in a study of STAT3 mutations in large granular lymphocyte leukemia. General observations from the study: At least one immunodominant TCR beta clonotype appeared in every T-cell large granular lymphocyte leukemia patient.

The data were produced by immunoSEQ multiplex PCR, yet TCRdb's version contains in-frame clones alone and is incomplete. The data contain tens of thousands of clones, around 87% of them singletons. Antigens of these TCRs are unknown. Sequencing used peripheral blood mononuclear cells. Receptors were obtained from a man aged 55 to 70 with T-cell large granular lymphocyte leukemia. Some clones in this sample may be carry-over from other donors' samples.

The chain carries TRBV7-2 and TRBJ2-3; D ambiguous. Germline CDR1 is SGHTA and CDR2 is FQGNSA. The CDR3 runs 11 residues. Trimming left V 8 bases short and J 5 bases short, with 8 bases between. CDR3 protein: CASAALDTQYF. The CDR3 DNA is TGTGCCAGCGCGGCGCTAGATACGCAGTATTTT.

CDR3: CAWSRQGDQPQHF. The CDR3 DNA sequence: TGTGCCTGGAGCCGACAGGGGGACCAGCCCCAGCATTTT. The rearrangement uses TRBV30 and TRBJ1-5, with 9 bases lining up with TRBD1. Germline lookup yields CDR1 GTSNPN and CDR2 SVGIG (reference sequence). The CDR3 length is 13 residues. V lost 3 bases to trimming and J lost 7 bases; unmatched junction nucleotides: 4.

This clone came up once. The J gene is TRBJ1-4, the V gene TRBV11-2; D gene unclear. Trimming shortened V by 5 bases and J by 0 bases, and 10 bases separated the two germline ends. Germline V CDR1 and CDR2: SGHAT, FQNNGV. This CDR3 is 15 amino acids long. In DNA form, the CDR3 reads TGTGCCAGCAGCATTGGGGTCGCAACTAATGAAAAACTGTTTTTT. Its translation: CASSIGVATNEKLFF.

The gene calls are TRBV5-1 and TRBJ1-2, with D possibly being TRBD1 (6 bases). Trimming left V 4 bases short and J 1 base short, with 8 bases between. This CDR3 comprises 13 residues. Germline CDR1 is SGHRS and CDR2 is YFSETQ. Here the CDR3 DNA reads TGCGCCAGCAGCGCGGACAGTAACTATGGCTACACCTTC. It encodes CASSADSNYGYTF.

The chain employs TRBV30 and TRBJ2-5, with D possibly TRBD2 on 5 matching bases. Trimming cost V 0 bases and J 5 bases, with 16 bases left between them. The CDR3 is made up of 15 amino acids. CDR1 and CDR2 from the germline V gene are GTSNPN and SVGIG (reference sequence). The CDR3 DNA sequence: TGTGCCTGGAGTGTAATGAGAGGGCCTCGGGAGACCCAGTACTTC. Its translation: CAWSVMRGPRETQYF.

DNA for the CDR3: TGTGCCAGTAGTATTAATATGGGGAATGAGCAGTTCTTC. Encoded protein: CASSINMGNEQFF. The rearrangement joins TRBV19 to TRBJ2-1; no clear D. The CDR3 has 13 residues. The ends were cut back, 3 bases at V and 7 bases at J, with 10 bases in the middle. Germline V gene data show CDR1 as LNHDA and CDR2 as SQIVND (reference sequence).

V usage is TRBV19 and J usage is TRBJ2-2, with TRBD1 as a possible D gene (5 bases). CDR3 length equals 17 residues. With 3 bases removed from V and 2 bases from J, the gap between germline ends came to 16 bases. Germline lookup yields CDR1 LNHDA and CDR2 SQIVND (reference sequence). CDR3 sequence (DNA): TGTGCCAGTAGTATCTACAGGTCGTCGGGTAACACCGGGGAGCTGTTTTTT. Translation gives CASSIYRSSGNTGELFF.

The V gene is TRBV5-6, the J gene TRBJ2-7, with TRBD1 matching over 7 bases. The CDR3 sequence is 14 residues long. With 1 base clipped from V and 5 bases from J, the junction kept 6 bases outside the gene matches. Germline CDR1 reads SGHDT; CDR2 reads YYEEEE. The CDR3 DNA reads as TGTGCCAGCAGCTTGTCGGCCAGGGGGAACGAGCAGTACTTC. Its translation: CASSLSARGNEQYF.

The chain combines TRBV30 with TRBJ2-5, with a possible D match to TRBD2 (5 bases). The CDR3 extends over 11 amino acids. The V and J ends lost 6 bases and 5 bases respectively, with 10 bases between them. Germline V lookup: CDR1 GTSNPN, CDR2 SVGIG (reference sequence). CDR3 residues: CACGGGETQYF. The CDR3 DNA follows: TGTGCCTGCGGAGGAGGCGAGACCCAGTACTTC. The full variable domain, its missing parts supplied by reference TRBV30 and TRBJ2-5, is SQTIHQWPATLVQPVGSPLSLECTVEGTSNPNLYWYRQAAGRGLQLLFYSVGIGQISSEVPQNLSASRPQDRQFILSSKKLLLSDSGFYLCACGGGETQYFGPGTRLLVL.

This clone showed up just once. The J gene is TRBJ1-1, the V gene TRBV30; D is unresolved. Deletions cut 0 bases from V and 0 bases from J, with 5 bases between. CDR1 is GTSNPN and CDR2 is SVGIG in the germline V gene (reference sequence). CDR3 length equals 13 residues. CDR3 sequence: CAWSVLVNTEAFF. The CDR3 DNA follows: TGTGCCTGGAGTGTACTGGTGAACACTGAAGCTTTCTTT. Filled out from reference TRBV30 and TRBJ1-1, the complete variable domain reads SQTIHQWPATLVQPVGSPLSLECTVEGTSNPNLYWYRQAAGRGLQLLFYSVGIGQISSEVPQNLSASRPQDRQFILSSKKLLLSDSGFYLCAWSVLVNTEAFFGQGTRLTVV.

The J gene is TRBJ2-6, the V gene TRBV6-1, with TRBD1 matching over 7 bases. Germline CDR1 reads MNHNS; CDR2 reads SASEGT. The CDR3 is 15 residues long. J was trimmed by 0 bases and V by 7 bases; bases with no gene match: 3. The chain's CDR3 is CASTTGVSGANVLTF. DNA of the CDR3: TGTGCCAGCACCACAGGGGTCTCTGGGGCCAACGTCCTGACTTTC.

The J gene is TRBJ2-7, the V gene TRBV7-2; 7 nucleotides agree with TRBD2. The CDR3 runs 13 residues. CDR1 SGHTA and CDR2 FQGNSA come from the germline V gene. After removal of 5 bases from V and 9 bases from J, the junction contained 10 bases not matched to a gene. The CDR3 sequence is CASSPGASGSQYF. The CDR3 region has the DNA TGTGCCAGCAGCCCCGGGGCTAGCGGTTCGCAGTACTTC.

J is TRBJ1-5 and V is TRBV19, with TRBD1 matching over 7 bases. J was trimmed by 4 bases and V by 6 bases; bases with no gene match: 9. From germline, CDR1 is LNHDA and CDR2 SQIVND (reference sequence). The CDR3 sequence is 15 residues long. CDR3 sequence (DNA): TGTGCCAGTAGCCAAACGGGACAGACTAATCAGCCCCAGCATTTT. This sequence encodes CASSQTGQTNQPQHF.

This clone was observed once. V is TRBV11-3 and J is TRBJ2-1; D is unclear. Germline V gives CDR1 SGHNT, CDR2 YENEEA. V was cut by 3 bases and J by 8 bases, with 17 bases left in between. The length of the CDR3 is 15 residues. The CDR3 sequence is CASSLASTLSDEQFF. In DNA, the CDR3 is TGTGCCAGCAGCTTGGCTAGTACTCTTTCGGATGAGCAGTTCTTC.